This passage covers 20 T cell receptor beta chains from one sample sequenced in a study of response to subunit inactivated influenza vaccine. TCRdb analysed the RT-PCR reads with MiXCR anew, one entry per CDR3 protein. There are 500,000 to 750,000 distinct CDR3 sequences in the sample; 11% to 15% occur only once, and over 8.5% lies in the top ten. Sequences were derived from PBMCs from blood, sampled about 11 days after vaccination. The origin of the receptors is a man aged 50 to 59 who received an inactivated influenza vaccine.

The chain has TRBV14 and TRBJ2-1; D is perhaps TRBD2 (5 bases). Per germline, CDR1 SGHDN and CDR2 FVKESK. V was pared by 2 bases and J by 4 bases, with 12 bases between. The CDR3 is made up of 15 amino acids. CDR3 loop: CASSQTQDFYNEQFF. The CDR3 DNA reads TGTGCCAGCAGCCAAACCCAGGACTTTTACAATGAGCAGTTCTTC.

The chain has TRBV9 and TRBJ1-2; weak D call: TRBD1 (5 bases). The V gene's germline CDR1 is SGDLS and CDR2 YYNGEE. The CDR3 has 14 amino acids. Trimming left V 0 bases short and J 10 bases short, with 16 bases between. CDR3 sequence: CASSVETDLRPYTF. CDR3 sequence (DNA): TGTGCCAGCAGCGTAGAGACAGACCTTAGACCCTACACCTTC.

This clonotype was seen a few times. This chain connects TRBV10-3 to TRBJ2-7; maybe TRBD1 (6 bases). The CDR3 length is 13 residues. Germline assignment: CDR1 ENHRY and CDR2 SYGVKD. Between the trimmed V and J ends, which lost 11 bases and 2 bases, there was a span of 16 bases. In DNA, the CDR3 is TGTGCCGTCCACCGGGACACCACCTACGAGCAGTACTTC. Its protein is CAVHRDTTYEQYF.

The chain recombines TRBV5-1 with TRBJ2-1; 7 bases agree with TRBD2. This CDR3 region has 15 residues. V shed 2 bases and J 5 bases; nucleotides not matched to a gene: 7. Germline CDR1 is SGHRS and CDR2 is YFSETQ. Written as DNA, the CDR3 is TGCGCCAGCAGCTTCTCACTAGCGTCCGACAATGAGCAGTTCTTC. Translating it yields CASSFSLASDNEQFF.

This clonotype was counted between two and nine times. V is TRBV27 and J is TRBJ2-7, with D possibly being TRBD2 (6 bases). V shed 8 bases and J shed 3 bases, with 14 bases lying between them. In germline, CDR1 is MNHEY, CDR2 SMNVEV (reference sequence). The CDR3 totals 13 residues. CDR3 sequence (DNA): TGTGCCAGCGCCCGCGGAGGGAACTACGAGCAGTACTTC. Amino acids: CASARGGNYEQYF.

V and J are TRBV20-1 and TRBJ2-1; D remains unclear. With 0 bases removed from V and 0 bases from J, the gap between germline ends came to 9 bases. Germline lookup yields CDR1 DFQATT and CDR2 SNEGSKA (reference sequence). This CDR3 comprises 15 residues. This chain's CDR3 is CSARDGRVSYNEQFF. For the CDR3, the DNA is TGCAGTGCTAGAGATGGACGGGTCTCCTACAATGAGCAGTTCTTC.

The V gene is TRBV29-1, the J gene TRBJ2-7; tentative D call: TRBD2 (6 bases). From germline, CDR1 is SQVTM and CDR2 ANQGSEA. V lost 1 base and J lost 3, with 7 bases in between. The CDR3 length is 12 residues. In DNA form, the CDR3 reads TGCAGCGTTGAAGTGGGGGGCTACGAGCAGTACTTC. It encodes CSVEVGGYEQYF.

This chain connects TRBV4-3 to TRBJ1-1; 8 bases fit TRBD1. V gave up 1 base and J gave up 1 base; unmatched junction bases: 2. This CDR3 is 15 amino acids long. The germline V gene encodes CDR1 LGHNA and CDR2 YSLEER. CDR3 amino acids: CASSQGGTGNTEAFF. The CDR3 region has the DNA TGCGCCAGCAGCCAAGGAGGGACAGGGAACACTGAAGCTTTCTTT.

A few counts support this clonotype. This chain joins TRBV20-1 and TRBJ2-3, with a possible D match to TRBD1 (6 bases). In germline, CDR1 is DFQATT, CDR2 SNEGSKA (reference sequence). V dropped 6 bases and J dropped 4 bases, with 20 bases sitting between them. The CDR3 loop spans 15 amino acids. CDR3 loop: CSAQSGRGVADTQYF. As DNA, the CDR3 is TGCAGTGCGCAGTCCGGCAGGGGTGTGGCAGATACGCAGTATTTT.

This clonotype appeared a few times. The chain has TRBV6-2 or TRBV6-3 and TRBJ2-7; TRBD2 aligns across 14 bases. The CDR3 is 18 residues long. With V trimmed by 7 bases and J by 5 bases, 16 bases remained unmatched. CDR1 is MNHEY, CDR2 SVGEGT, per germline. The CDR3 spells CASINRLGLAGVGNEQYF. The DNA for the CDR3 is TGTGCCAGCATCAACCGCCTGGGACTAGCGGGAGTAGGGAACGAGCAGTACTTC.

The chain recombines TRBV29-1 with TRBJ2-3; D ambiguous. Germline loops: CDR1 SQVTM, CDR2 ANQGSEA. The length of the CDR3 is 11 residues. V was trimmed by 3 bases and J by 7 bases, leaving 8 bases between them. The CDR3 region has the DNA TGCAGCGTTGAGTTACTAAATACGCAGTATTTT. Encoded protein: CSVELLNTQYF.

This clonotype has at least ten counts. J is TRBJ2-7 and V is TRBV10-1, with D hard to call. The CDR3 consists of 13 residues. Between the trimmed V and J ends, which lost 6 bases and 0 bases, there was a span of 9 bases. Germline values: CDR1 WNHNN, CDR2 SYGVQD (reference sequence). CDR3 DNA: TGCGCCAGCAGGGATTCCAGCTCCTACGAGCAGTACTTC. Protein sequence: CASRDSSSYEQYF.

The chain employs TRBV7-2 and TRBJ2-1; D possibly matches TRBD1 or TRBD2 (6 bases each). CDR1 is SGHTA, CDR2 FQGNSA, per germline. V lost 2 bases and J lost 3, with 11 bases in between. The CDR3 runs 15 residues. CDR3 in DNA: TGTGCCAGCAGCTTAACAGGGACTCACTACAATGAGCAGTTCTTC. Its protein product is CASSLTGTHYNEQFF. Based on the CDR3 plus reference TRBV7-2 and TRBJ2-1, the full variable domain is GAGVSQSPSNKVTEKGKDVELRCDPISGHTALYWYRQSLGQGLEFLIYFQGNSAPDKSGLPSDRFSAERTGGSVSTLTIQRTQQEDSAVYLCASSLTGTHYNEQFFGPGTRLTVL.

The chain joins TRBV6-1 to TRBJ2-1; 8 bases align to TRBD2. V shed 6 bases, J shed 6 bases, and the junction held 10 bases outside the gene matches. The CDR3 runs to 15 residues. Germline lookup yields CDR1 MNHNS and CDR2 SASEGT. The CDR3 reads CASSPVSGRGNEQFF. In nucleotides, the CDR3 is TGTGCCAGCAGCCCCGTGAGCGGGAGAGGCAATGAGCAGTTCTTC.

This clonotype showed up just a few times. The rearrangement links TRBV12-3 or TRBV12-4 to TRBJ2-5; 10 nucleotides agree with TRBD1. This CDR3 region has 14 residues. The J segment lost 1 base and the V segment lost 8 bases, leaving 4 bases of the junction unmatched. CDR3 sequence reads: CASWDRGSQETQYF. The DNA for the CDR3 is TGTGCCAGCTGGGACAGGGGTTCCCAAGAGACCCAGTACTTC.

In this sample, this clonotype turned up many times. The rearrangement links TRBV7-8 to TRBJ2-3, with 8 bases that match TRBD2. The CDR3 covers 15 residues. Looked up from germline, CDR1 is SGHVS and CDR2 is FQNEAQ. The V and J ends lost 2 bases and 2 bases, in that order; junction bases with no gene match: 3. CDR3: CASSLKRENTDTQYF. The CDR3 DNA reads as TGTGCCAGCAGCTTAAAGCGGGAGAACACAGATACGCAGTATTTT.

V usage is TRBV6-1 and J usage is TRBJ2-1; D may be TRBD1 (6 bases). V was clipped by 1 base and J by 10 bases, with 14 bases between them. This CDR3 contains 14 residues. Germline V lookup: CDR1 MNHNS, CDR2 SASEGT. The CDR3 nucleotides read TGTGCCAGCAGTGAAGGAGACCCTAGGGGGGAGCAGTTCTTC. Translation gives CASSEGDPRGEQFF.

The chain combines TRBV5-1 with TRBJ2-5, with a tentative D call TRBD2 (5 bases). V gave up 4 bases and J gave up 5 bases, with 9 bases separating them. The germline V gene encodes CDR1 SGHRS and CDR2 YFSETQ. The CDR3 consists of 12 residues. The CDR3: CASSEGRETQYF. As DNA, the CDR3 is TGCGCCAGCAGCGAGGGTCGGGAGACCCAGTACTTC.

The CDR3 nucleotides read TGTGCCAGCAGCTTAGAGTCGAGCTCCGGGGAGTACTTC. Its translation is CASSLESSSGEYF. This chain links TRBV7-9 with TRBJ2-7; the D gene is possibly TRBD2 (5 bases). Looked up from germline, CDR1 is SEHNR and CDR2 is FQNEAQ (reference sequence). The CDR3 consists of 13 residues. The V end lost 1 base, the J end lost 11 bases, and 15 bases lay between the germline ends.

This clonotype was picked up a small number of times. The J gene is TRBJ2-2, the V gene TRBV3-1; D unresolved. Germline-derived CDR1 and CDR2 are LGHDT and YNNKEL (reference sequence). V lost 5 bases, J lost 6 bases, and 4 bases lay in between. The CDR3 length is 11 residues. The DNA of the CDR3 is TGTGCCAGCAGCGACCCCGGGGAGCTGTTTTTT. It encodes CASSDPGELFF.